This T cell receptor (beta chain) was recovered during a study of T cell responses to AZD1222 COVID-19 vaccine. Study-wide findings and caveats: Just six AZD1222 recipients were seropositive at baseline.

Clones were read by immunoSEQ multiplex PCR, and TCRdb kept only the in-frame ones, dropping some. The sample carries 130,000 or so clones, more than 85% recorded once. This clone was found once. Antigen unknown. CDR1 is LGHDT, CDR2 YNNKEL, per germline (reference sequence). CDR3 length: 13 residues. V lost 2 bases to trimming and J lost 2 bases, with 7 bases between them. The receptor comes from an adult in good health. The source material was peripheral blood, sampled on day 0 of MenACWY control vaccination. The chain couples TRBV3-1 (or the pseudogene TRBV3-2) to TRBJ2-7; D gene ambiguous. The CDR3 DNA sequence: TGTGCCAGCAGCCAAAGTCAGACCTACGAGCAGTACTTC. Translation gives CASSQSQTYEQYF.